These T cell receptor beta chains were read from a single sample in a study of tumor-infiltrating lymphocytes in localized non-small cell lung cancer. Assay used: immunoSEQ multiplex PCR; TCRdb lists only in-frame clones, some missing. The sample yields around 6,400 clones, 60% to 80% seen once. Sequenced material: uninvolved lung tissue not adjacent to the tumor. All receptors derive from a human donor with non-small cell lung cancer. The conserved cysteine and the conserved F or W are not part of the CDR3 here. Each record gives: J gene, V gene, CDR3 protein.

TRBJ1-1 TRBV5-1 ASSLGQQEGEAF
TRBJ1-6 TRBV6-6 ASSYPTGGNSPLH
TRBJ2-6 TRBV14 ASSQTLRLGANVLT
TRBJ2-1 TRBV27 ASSPPGLAGKVEQF
TRBJ1-5 TRBV6-1 ASIEKRGQPQH
TRBJ2-7 TRBV7-9 ASSFGPEQY
TRBJ1-1 TRBV9 ASSVVTGPETF
TRBJ1-1 TRBV19 ASSMGRSKGTEAF
TRBJ1-1 TRBV6-5 ASSTPGTVNTEAF
TRBJ2-1 TRBV7-2 ASSLRQEAYNEQF
TRBJ2-3 TRBV6-1 ASKLGGYGDTQY
TRBJ2-1 TRBV15 ATSLRAGAYNEQF
TRBJ2-3 TRBV5-1 AGTDVGGRTDTQY
TRBJ2-3 TRBV5-6 ASSLRGSDTQY
TRBJ1-1 TRBV6-1 ASSARTGRPEAF
TRBJ1-6 TRBV27 ASSQDRIYNSPLH
TRBJ1-5 TRBV27 ASSLKGRNQPQH
TRBJ2-1 TRBV7-7 ASSPGDSSYNEQF
TRBJ1-2 TRBV6-1 ASSERSGGYT
TRBJ2-5 TRBV5-1 ASSSRGGQETQY
TRBJ2-3 TRBV5-1 ASSREPSKWGTDTQY
TRBJ1-4 TRBV4-2 ASSQTDRATNEKLF
TRBJ2-1 TRBV5-8 ASSSQGLEQF
TRBJ2-4 TRBV5-8 ASSFTGAKNIQY
TRBJ1-5 TRBV19 ASRRGSQPQH
TRBJ1-6 TRBV5-5 ASSLDTDSPLH
TRBJ2-1 TRBV19 ASSPGLDYGEQF
TRBJ2-1 TRBV13 ASSKLAGGGNEQF
TRBJ2-2 TRBV27 ASSTDPGRPVGTGELF
TRBJ2-1 TRBV25-1 ANRLTSGRVNEQF
TRBJ2-3 TRBV2 ASSAEGPDTQY
TRBJ2-1 TRBV18 ASSPVTSGGREQF
TRBJ1-5 TRBV2 ASKPDSLLALD
TRBJ2-7 TRBV6-5 ASSATEKQY
TRBJ2-2 TRBV9 ASSVAVNGGELF
TRBJ2-6 TRBV25-1 ASTLTGGASGANVLT
TRBJ2-1 TRBV7-2 ASSLGSSSYNEQF
TRBJ2-2 TRBV7-7 ASSLAQGTGELF
TRBJ2-5 TRBV5-4 ASSLNRGDQETQY
TRBJ2-7 TRBV11-2 ASSASGRGTYEQY
TRBJ1-1 TRBV10-2 ASSESIGSGTEAF
TRBJ1-2 TRBV7-2 ASSLWAGIDYGYT
TRBJ2-7 TRBV10-3 AISDSRTGGNEQY